Below, 10 T cell receptor beta chains from the same sample are listed, as sequenced in a study of T cells in localized non-small cell lung cancer. Data came from immunoSEQ multiplex PCR; TCRdb stores just in-frame clones and leaves some out. This sample has roughly 38,000 clones, with more than 80% found just once. The sample consisted of peripheral blood mononuclear cells, taken before any cancer treatment. The receptors shown here come from a male donor aged 60 or older with stage II lung adenocarcinoma.

This clone appeared a single time. The chain couples TRBV7-9 to TRBJ2-2; D gene unclear. Looked up from germline, CDR1 is SEHNR and CDR2 is FQNEAQ (reference sequence). The V gene lost 4 bases and the J gene lost 7 bases, with 13 bases spanning the gap. This CDR3 comprises 14 residues. DNA for the CDR3: TGTGCCAGCAGCTCCCTGAGAGGTCGCGGGGAGCTGTTTTTT. As protein: CASSSLRGRGELFF.

By sample share, this clone is medium-sized. Other DNA sequences within the sample encode an identical CDR3. The chain joins TRBV7-9 to TRBJ1-5; D unresolved. From germline, CDR1 is SEHNR and CDR2 FQNEAQ (reference sequence). V was cut by 1 base and J by 6 bases, with 7 bases left in between. The CDR3 loop spans 13 amino acids. The DNA of the CDR3 is TGTGCCAGCAGCTTAGATGAGGGTCAGCCCCAGCATTTT. Translation: CASSLDEGQPQHF.

This clone was picked up one time. J is TRBJ1-4 and V is TRBV28, with D uncertain. The CDR3 length is 13 residues. CDR1 and CDR2 (germline): MDHEN, SYDVKM. V was pared by 6 bases and J by 6 bases, with 11 bases between. DNA of the CDR3: TGTGCCAGCAGCCTTGGCCGGGATGAAAAACTGTTTTTT. Encoded protein: CASSLGRDEKLFF.

This sequence joins TRBV5-6 and TRBJ2-7, with 9 positions matching TRBD2. The ends lost 5 bases at V and 3 bases at J; junction bases unmatched: 12. Germline assignment: CDR1 SGHDT and CDR2 YYEEEE. The CDR3 sequence is 16 residues long. The CDR3 region is CASSSHVAGEGYEQYF. CDR3 nucleotide sequence: TGTGCCAGCAGTAGCCACGTAGCGGGAGAGGGCTACGAGCAGTACTTC.

This clone occurred once. The chain joins TRBV5-1 to TRBJ1-2, with a possible D match to TRBD1 (6 bases). Germline V lookup: CDR1 SGHRS, CDR2 YFSETQ. CDR3 length: 15 amino acids. With 0 bases removed from V and 8 bases from J, the gap between germline ends came to 17 bases. The CDR3: CASSLAVNRAGGYTF. Written as DNA, the CDR3 is TGCGCCAGCAGCTTGGCCGTGAACAGGGCCGGAGGCTACACCTTC.

V and J are TRBV29-1 and TRBJ2-7; D might be TRBD1 (6 bases). The germline CDR1 and CDR2 sequences are SQVTM and ANQGSEA. V lost 6 bases, J lost 6 bases, and 18 bases lay in between. There are 13 residues in the CDR3. CDR3 residues: CSVGKQGHGEQYF. CDR3 DNA sequence: TGCAGCGTGGGTAAACAGGGACACGGCGAGCAGTACTTC.

This clone was counted a single time. The chain combines TRBV6-6 with TRBJ2-4; either TRBD1 or TRBD2 may supply D (5 bases each). CDR3 length equals 14 residues. V gave up 6 bases and J gave up 10 bases, with 19 bases separating them. Per germline, CDR1 MNHNY and CDR2 SVGAGI (reference sequence). The CDR3 loop reads CASSPDPNWGIQYF. As DNA, the CDR3 is TGTGCCAGCAGCCCGGACCCAAACTGGGGGATTCAGTACTTC.

The J gene is TRBJ2-5, the V gene TRBV28, with 9 bases lining up with TRBD1. The J segment lost 5 bases and the V segment lost 8 bases, leaving 9 bases of the junction unmatched. The CDR3 length is 14 residues. Germline loops: CDR1 MDHEN, CDR2 SYDVKM. CDR3 region: CASFDRGGRETQYF. CDR3 nucleotides: TGTGCCAGCTTTGACAGGGGGGGGCGGGAGACCCAGTACTTC. Full variable domain (missing parts from reference TRBV28 and TRBJ2-5): DVKVTQSSRYLVKRTGEKVFLECVQDMDHENMFWYRQDPGLGLRLIYFSYDVKMKEKGDIPEGYSVSREKKERFSLILESASTNQTSMYLCASFDRGGRETQYFGPGTRLLVL.

The chain employs TRBV5-1 and TRBJ1-2, with 7 nucleotides matching TRBD1. Germline lookup yields CDR1 SGHRS and CDR2 YFSETQ. V lost 0 bases and J lost 4; bases outside the gene matches: 3. The CDR3 loop spans 14 amino acids. The CDR3 nucleotides are TGCGCCAGCAGCTTGGGGGACAGTCCCTATGGCTACACCTTC. Protein product: CASSLGDSPYGYTF.

The V gene is TRBV5-1, the J gene TRBJ2-6, with D possibly matching TRBD1 (6 bases). CDR3 length: 15 residues. The germline V and J ends were trimmed by 4 bases and 0 bases, with 8 bases remaining between them. Germline V gene data show CDR1 as SGHRS and CDR2 as YFSETQ. The CDR3 DNA is TGCGCCAGCAGCCCGGGACACTCTGGGGCCAACGTCCTGACTTTC. Residues: CASSPGHSGANVLTF.